Each of the 8 T cell receptor beta chains below was sequenced from the same sample in a study of blood T cell repertoires in COVID-19. Profiling relied on immunoSEQ multiplex PCR, and the TCRdb table lists in-frame clones only, not all of them. The sample yields 170,000 or so clones, less than 90% seen once. The material sequenced was peripheral blood. The receptors were gathered from a man between 18 and 35 years old with active or convalescent COVID-19.

The genes are TRBV2 and TRBJ1-4; no firm D call. This CDR3 has 16 residues. Germline V gene lookup returns CDR1 SNHLY and CDR2 FYNNEI. Trimming pared 6 bases from V and 5 bases from J, leaving 19 bases between. CDR3 residues: CASRLRSAQLNEKLFF. The CDR3 DNA sequence: TGTGCCAGCAGGCTCAGGTCCGCTCAGCTCAATGAAAAACTGTTTTTT. The full variable domain, in which reference TRBV2 and TRBJ1-4 provide the parts outside the CDR3, is EPEVTQTPSHQVTQMGQEVILRCVPISNHLYFYWYRQILGQKVEFLVSFYNNEISEKSEIFDDQFSVERPDGSNFTLKIRSTKLEDSAMYFCASRLRSAQLNEKLFFGSGTQLSVL.

The chain recombines TRBV11-3 with TRBJ2-3, with a weak D call TRBD2 (6 bases). V lost 3 bases to trimming and J lost 0 bases, with 10 bases between them. From germline, CDR1 is SGHNT and CDR2 YENEEA. The CDR3 loop spans 15 amino acids. Here the CDR3 reads CASSFSGTSTDTQYF. The CDR3 nucleotides read TGTGCCAGCAGCTTCTCGGGGACTAGCACAGATACGCAGTATTTT.

The rearrangement joins TRBV7-2 to TRBJ1-5; 9 nucleotides line up with TRBD1. This CDR3 is built from 14 residues. V gave up 4 bases and J gave up 5 bases; unmatched junction bases: 3. Germline CDR1 reads SGHTA; CDR2 reads FQGNSA. Here the CDR3 reads CASSSGQGYQPQHF. Here the CDR3 DNA reads TGTGCCAGCAGCTCCGGACAGGGGTATCAGCCCCAGCATTTT.

The CDR3 sequence is CASRSSGNMNTEAFF. The CDR3 DNA is TGTGCCAGCAGATCCTCAGGGAATATGAACACTGAAGCTTTCTTT. This chain links TRBV3-1 (or the pseudogene TRBV3-2) with TRBJ1-1; TRBD1 might be the D (5 bases). CDR1 and CDR2 (germline): LGHDT, YNNKEL (reference sequence). Trimming stripped 6 bases from V and 0 bases from J, with 14 bases between. There are 15 residues in the CDR3.

CDR3 DNA sequence: TGTGCCAGCAGTGAAGACAGGGGTTGGCAGCCCCAGCATTTT. Protein sequence: CASSEDRGWQPQHF. The chain combines TRBV2 with TRBJ1-5; 7 bases fit TRBD1. This CDR3 contains 14 residues. Germline CDR1 is SNHLY and CDR2 is FYNNEI. The J segment lost 7 bases and the V segment lost 1 base, leaving 4 bases of the junction unmatched.

The gene calls are TRBV7-8 and TRBJ2-1; no definite D call. The germline V gene has CDR1 SGHVS and CDR2 FQNEAQ. The CDR3 spans 14 residues. V lost 7 bases and J lost 5, with 15 bases in between. CDR3 bases: TGTGCCAGCACGATAACGACTGGTAACAATGAGCAGTTCTTC. Amino acids: CASTITTGNNEQFF.

The chain is built from TRBV6-5 and TRBJ1-2, with 11 bases lining up with TRBD1. The CDR3 is 15 residues long. V shed 6 bases and J 0 bases; nucleotides not matched to a gene: 3. CDR1 and CDR2 from the germline V gene are MNHEY and SVGAGI. The chain's CDR3 is CASSPGQGANYGYTF. CDR3 bases: TGTGCCAGCAGCCCGGGACAGGGGGCTAACTATGGCTACACCTTC.

V is TRBV6-6 and J is TRBJ2-2, with 14 bases identical to TRBD2. Unmatched junction bases numbered 8, after V lost 5 bases and J lost 3 bases. The CDR3 is 18 residues long. Germline values: CDR1 MNHNY, CDR2 SVGAGI (reference sequence). The chain's CDR3 is CASSRGTSGSPHTGELFF. CDR3 bases: TGTGCCAGCAGTCGAGGGACTAGCGGGAGTCCTCACACCGGGGAGCTGTTTTTT.